This passage covers 5 T cell receptor beta chains from one sample sequenced in a study of patients and donors after allogeneic stem cell transplantation. TCRdb independently ran MiXCR on the RT-PCR reads; one entry per CDR3 protein. The table lists about 960,000 distinct CDR3 sequences, 15% to 20% of them singletons, with roughly 6.4% in the top ten. The sequenced sample consisted of blood, either unsorted or a sorted T cell fraction (not recorded which). Receptors originate from a human donor who was either an allogeneic HSCT recipient or a stem cell or donor lymphocyte infusion donor (not recorded which). It is not recorded whose cells these are; they may come from a transplant donor.

This clonotype was counted between two and nine times. The chain has TRBV24-1 and TRBJ1-1; unclear D gene. CDR3 size: 15 residues. CDR1 is KGHDR and CDR2 is SFDVKD in the germline V gene. Trimming took 0 bases from V and 1 from J, leaving 8 bases between them. CDR3 sequence: CATSDLGKPNTEAFF. Written as DNA, the CDR3 is TGTGCCACCAGTGATTTGGGCAAGCCGAACACTGAAGCTTTCTTT.

This clonotype has more than one count but fewer than ten. The chain carries TRBV11-1 and TRBJ2-2; 7 nucleotides agree with TRBD2. V lost 3 bases and J lost 6; bases outside the gene matches: 1. Germline CDR1 and CDR2: SGHAT and FQDESV (reference sequence). CDR3 length: 13 residues. The CDR3 DNA follows: TGTGCCAGCAGCTTCCGGGAGGCCGGGGAGCTGTTTTTT. Encoded protein: CASSFREAGELFF.

This clonotype was detected a few times. The gene calls are TRBV10-3 and TRBJ2-7, with no clear D. V lost 6 bases to trimming and J lost 0 bases, with 9 bases between them. Germline V gives CDR1 ENHRY, CDR2 SYGVKD. The CDR3 sequence is 13 residues long. The chain's CDR3 is CAIRVTDSYEQYF. CDR3 nucleotide sequence: TGTGCCATCAGAGTTACGGACTCCTACGAGCAGTACTTC.

This clonotype has more than one count but fewer than ten. The chain joins TRBV12-3 or TRBV12-4 to TRBJ1-6; D not resolved. The CDR3 spans 14 residues. Deletions cut 7 bases from V and 10 bases from J, with 17 bases between. Here the CDR3 reads CASTLGGGRSPLHF. The CDR3 DNA sequence: TGTGCCAGCACCTTGGGTGGAGGGCGCTCACCCCTCCACTTT.

This sequence joins TRBV20-1 and TRBJ2-6, with TRBD1 matching 9 bases. The CDR3 length is 16 residues. Germline V gene sequence: CDR1 DFQATT, CDR2 SNEGSKA (reference sequence). J lost 0 bases, V lost 6 bases, and 6 bases had no gene match. For the CDR3, the DNA is TGCAGTGCCCCGGGACAGGGCTTCTCTGGGGCCAACGTCCTGACTTTC. Its protein is CSAPGQGFSGANVLTF.